These 14 T cell receptor beta chains share one sample of origin, sequenced in a study of neurological immune-mediated disorders. TCRdb re-analysed the 5' RACE reads in MiXCR, keeping a single row per CDR3 protein. The sample lists tens of thousands of distinct CDR3 sequences, 2.5% occurring once. Sequenced sample: PBMCs. The receptor source for this set is a man aged 50 to 59 with multiple sclerosis.

This clonotype was found many times. V and J are TRBV4-3 and TRBJ1-1; D may be TRBD1 (6 bases). Trimming took off 3 bases at V and 4 bases at J, with 12 bases between the two ends. Germline CDR1 and CDR2: LGHNA and YSLEER. The length of the CDR3 is 14 residues. This CDR3 is CASSQATGRTEAFF. The CDR3 nucleotides read TGCGCCAGCAGCCAGGCGACAGGTCGCACTGAAGCTTTCTTT.

This clonotype was recorded at least ten times. The chain joins TRBV20-1 to TRBJ2-3; D unresolved. Germline V gives CDR1 DFQATT, CDR2 SNEGSKA (reference sequence). The germline V and J ends were trimmed by 7 bases and 1 base, with 9 bases remaining between them. CDR3 size: 12 residues. The CDR3 nucleotides read TGCAGTGTCCCGGGCCGCACAGATACGCAGTATTTT. It translates to CSVPGRTDTQYF.

This clonotype was counted many times. The V gene is TRBV21-1, the J gene TRBJ2-3; no DNA check was done on the table's D call, TRBD2. TRBV21-1 is described as a pseudogene. The CDR3 has 17 amino acids. DNA of the CDR3: TGTGCCAGCAGCAAAGAAGCTAGCGGGGCGTGCACAGATACGCAGTATTTT. Its protein product is CASSKEASGACTDTQYF.

Many counts were recorded for this clonotype. The rearrangement uses TRBV12-3 or TRBV12-4 and TRBJ2-7, with D maybe TRBD1 (6 bases). The V gene lost 4 bases and the J gene lost 7 bases, with 8 bases spanning the gap. This CDR3 has 11 amino acids. CDR3 loop: CASSSGTEQYF. The CDR3 coding sequence is TGTGCCAGCAGTTCTGGGACAGAGCAGTACTTC.

This clonotype occurred many times. This rearrangement joins TRBV7-2 to TRBJ1-4, with D unresolved. The CDR3 is made up of 14 amino acids. The V gene lost 5 bases and the J gene lost 2 bases, with 9 bases spanning the gap. Germline V gene data show CDR1 as SGHTA and CDR2 as FQGNSA. CDR3 residues: CASSETSTNEKLFF. Written as DNA, the CDR3 is TGTGCCAGCAGCGAGACCTCGACTAATGAAAAACTGTTTTTT.

This clonotype occurred many times. The chain combines TRBV7-2 with TRBJ2-5; 10 bases align to TRBD2. CDR3 length: 16 residues. Germline trimming cut 3 bases from V and 2 bases from J; bases unmatched to any gene: 6. The germline CDR1 and CDR2 sequences are SGHTA and FQGNSA. The CDR3, as DNA: TGTGCCAGCAGCTTCCCGGGACTAGCGCGTCAAGAGACCCAGTACTTC. It is translated as CASSFPGLARQETQYF.

This clonotype was counted ten times or more. This chain joins TRBV9 and TRBJ2-1; TRBD2 is a possible D gene (6 bases). CDR3 size: 16 residues. Germline-derived CDR1 and CDR2 are SGDLS and YYNGEE. Between the trimmed V and J ends, which lost 2 bases and 2 bases, there was a span of 14 bases. The CDR3 protein is CASSVRAGTAYNEQFF. CDR3 in DNA: TGTGCCAGCAGCGTTCGGGCGGGAACTGCCTACAATGAGCAGTTCTTC.

This clonotype was observed many times. J is TRBJ2-1 and V is TRBV14; no clear D gene. V lost 1 base and J lost 10, with 11 bases in between. This CDR3 region has 13 residues. In germline, CDR1 is SGHDN, CDR2 FVKESK. The CDR3 here is CASSQGFSLEQFF. The CDR3 DNA reads TGTGCCAGCAGCCAAGGATTTTCCCTAGAGCAGTTCTTC.

This clonotype showed up many times. The chain employs TRBV5-1 and TRBJ1-1, with D uncertain. With 0 bases removed from V and 1 base from J, the gap between germline ends came to 4 bases. This CDR3 has 13 residues. Germline CDR1 reads SGHRS; CDR2 reads YFSETQ. The CDR3 DNA follows: TGCGCCAGCAGCTTGGAAAAGAACACTGAAGCTTTCTTT. Amino acid sequence: CASSLEKNTEAFF.

The sample holds many counts of this clonotype. The chain links TRBV12-3 or TRBV12-4 to TRBJ2-2; D might be TRBD1 (6 bases). The V and J ends lost 7 bases and 4 bases respectively, with 19 bases between them. The CDR3 spans 16 residues. In nucleotides, the CDR3 is TGTGCCAGCACCCACAACATAAAGACAGGCACCGGGGAGCTGTTTTTT. Amino acid sequence: CASTHNIKTGTGELFF.

This clonotype was recorded at least ten times. The chain couples TRBV15 to TRBJ2-6; either TRBD1 or TRBD2 may fit D (5 bases each). V gave up 0 bases and J gave up 4 bases, with 10 bases separating them. Germline V lookup: CDR1 LNHNV, CDR2 YYDKDF (reference sequence). The CDR3 has 16 residues. CDR3 amino acids: CATSRELGVGANVLTF. The DNA for the CDR3 is TGTGCCACCAGCAGAGAGTTGGGGGTCGGGGCCAACGTCCTGACTTTC.

The sample holds many counts of this clonotype. This chain joins TRBV11-3 and TRBJ2-3; D is possibly TRBD2 (5 bases). Germline lookup yields CDR1 SGHNT and CDR2 YENEEA. The CDR3 runs 15 residues. Deletions cut 2 bases from V and 3 bases from J, with 12 bases between. CDR3 sequence reads: CASSLSGFFTDTQYF. CDR3 DNA sequence: TGTGCCAGCAGCTTATCGGGGTTCTTTACAGATACGCAGTATTTT.

This clonotype has a count of ten or more. This sequence joins TRBV20-1 and TRBJ1-6; D possibly corresponds to TRBD1 (6 bases). The germline V and J ends were trimmed by 0 bases and 6 bases, with 15 bases remaining between them. The germline V gene encodes CDR1 DFQATT and CDR2 SNEGSKA (reference sequence). This CDR3 region has 16 residues. The CDR3 loop is CSAREVPGQINSPLHF. The CDR3 DNA sequence: TGCAGTGCTAGAGAAGTCCCCGGACAGATTAATTCACCCCTCCACTTT.

This clonotype appeared many times. The chain combines TRBV7-9 with TRBJ1-1, with D tentatively TRBD1 (6 bases). V lost 5 bases and J lost 0, with 10 bases in between. CDR1 is SEHNR and CDR2 is FQNEAQ in the germline V gene (reference sequence). This CDR3 comprises 14 residues. The CDR3 reads CASSEGVVNTEAFF. The CDR3 region has the DNA TGTGCCAGCAGCGAGGGGGTTGTGAACACTGAAGCTTTCTTT.